The next 17 T cell receptor beta chains were all read from a single sample in a study of cytomegalovirus exposure and HLA in healthy donors. The table came from immunoSEQ multiplex PCR; TCRdb's copy has only in-frame clones and leaves some out. The repertoire includes 150,000 to 200,000 clones, around 82% of them detected once, and roughly 10% sits in the top ten. The material sequenced was PBMCs. Every receptor here comes from a man aged 25 to 45 in good health and CMV-seropositive.

J is TRBJ2-7 and V is TRBV9; 10 bases are shared with TRBD1. Unmatched junction bases numbered 3, after V lost 0 bases and J lost 6 bases. The CDR3 spans 14 residues. Germline V lookup: CDR1 SGDLS, CDR2 YYNGEE. This CDR3 reads CASSVGQGALEQYF. CDR3 DNA: TGTGCCAGCAGCGTAGGACAGGGGGCTCTCGAGCAGTACTTC.

V usage is TRBV9 and J usage is TRBJ1-1; D perhaps matches TRBD1 (6 bases). The V end was cut by 0 bases, the J end by 1 base, with 10 bases between. This CDR3 is 15 amino acids long. Germline V CDR1 and CDR2: SGDLS, YYNGEE. In DNA, the CDR3 is TGTGCCAGCAGCGTAGTTGGGGGGGCGAACACTGAAGCTTTCTTT. Translation gives CASSVVGGANTEAFF.

The V gene is TRBV30, the J gene TRBJ1-5; 9 nucleotides agree with TRBD1. Germline loops: CDR1 GTSNPN, CDR2 SVGIG (reference sequence). V shed 3 bases and J 6 bases; nucleotides not matched to a gene: 15. The CDR3 runs to 17 residues. Written as DNA, the CDR3 is TGTGCCTGGAGCGCCTCTACAGGGGGCGCGTCCGTTCAGCCCCAGCATTTT. This encodes CAWSASTGGASVQPQHF. The entire variable domain, with the rest obtained from reference TRBV30 and TRBJ1-5, is as follows: SQTIHQWPATLVQPVGSPLSLECTVEGTSNPNLYWYRQAAGRGLQLLFYSVGIGQISSEVPQNLSASRPQDRQFILSSKKLLLSDSGFYLCAWSASTGGASVQPQHFGDGTRLSIL.

The rearrangement uses TRBV11-2 and TRBJ2-7, with D perhaps matching TRBD2 (6 bases). The V gene lost 5 bases and the J gene lost 0 bases, with 11 bases spanning the gap. The CDR3 is 14 residues long. Germline V gene data show CDR1 as SGHAT and CDR2 as FQNNGV. The CDR3 protein is CASSISGLSYEQYF. The CDR3, as DNA: TGTGCCAGCAGCATTAGCGGCCTCTCCTACGAGCAGTACTTC.

This sequence joins TRBV28 and TRBJ2-7, with 8 bases lining up with TRBD2. Unmatched junction bases numbered 3, after V lost 3 bases and J lost 5 bases. The germline V gene encodes CDR1 MDHEN and CDR2 SYDVKM. The CDR3 sequence is 13 residues long. The CDR3 sequence is CASSFGLANEQYF. CDR3 nucleotides: TGTGCCAGCAGTTTTGGACTAGCTAACGAGCAGTACTTC.

The rearrangement uses TRBV7-9 and TRBJ2-4; 8 nucleotides align to TRBD2. CDR1 and CDR2 (germline): SEHNR, FQNEAQ (reference sequence). Trimming removed 5 bases from V and 0 bases from J; junction bases left unmatched: 6. The length of the CDR3 is 16 residues. In DNA form, the CDR3 reads TGTGCCAGCAGCCTTACTAGCGGTGTAGCCAAAAACATTCAGTACTTC. This codes for CASSLTSGVAKNIQYF. Full variable domain (rest looked up from reference TRBV7-9 and TRBJ2-4): DTGVSQNPRHKITKRGQNVTFRCDPISEHNRLYWYRQTLGQGPEFLTYFQNEAQLEKSRLLSDRFSAERPKGSFSTLEIQRTEQGDSAMYLCASSLTSGVAKNIQYFGAGTRLSVL.

This sequence joins TRBV29-1 and TRBJ2-7, with a weak D call TRBD2 (5 bases). CDR3 length: 12 residues. V lost 7 bases and J 7 bases, leaving 17 bases between the germline ends. Germline values: CDR1 SQVTM, CDR2 ANQGSEA. CDR3: CSASGMFMEQYF. The CDR3 nucleotides read TGCAGCGCTTCCGGGATGTTCATGGAGCAGTACTTC.

This chain links TRBV6-1 with TRBJ1-2, with 7 positions matching TRBD1. Trimming cost V 6 bases and J 3 bases; bases outside gene matches: 7. The CDR3 length is 14 residues. The germline V gene has CDR1 MNHNS and CDR2 SASEGT. The CDR3 loop is CASRTGKEDYGYTF. CDR3 sequence (DNA): TGTGCCAGCAGGACAGGGAAGGAAGACTATGGCTACACCTTC.

This clone ranks as medium-sized. A junction end diverges from the germline sequence, so it may reflect a read error. The chain joins TRBV7-7 to TRBJ2-2, with TRBD1 identical over 8 bases. Germline CDR1 SSHAT, CDR2 FNYEAQ (reference sequence). The CDR3 consists of 18 residues. As DNA, the CDR3 is TGTGCTAGCAGCCCAAGGACAGGGTTAGGTGGTGACACCGGGGAGCTGTTTTTT. This codes for CASSPRTGLGGDTGELFF.

The CDR3: CASSTGTDPYEQYF. CDR3 sequence (DNA): TGTGCCAGCAGCACCGGGACTGATCCTTACGAGCAGTACTTC. The V call is TRBV7-7, the J call TRBJ2-7, with D possibly matching TRBD2 (6 bases). Germline V gene lookup returns CDR1 SSHAT and CDR2 FNYEAQ (reference sequence). Trimming pared 5 bases from V and 4 bases from J, leaving 15 bases between. The CDR3 has 14 residues. The full variable domain, in which reference TRBV7-7 and TRBJ2-7 provide the parts outside the CDR3, is GAGVSQSPRYKVTKRGQDVTLRCDPISSHATLYWYQQALGQGPEFLTYFNYEAQPDKSGLPSDRFSAERPEGSISTLTIQRTEQRDSAMYRCASSTGTDPYEQYFGPGTRLTVT.

The chain has TRBV9 and TRBJ2-2; the match to TRBD2 covers 13 bases. CDR1 SGDLS and CDR2 YYNGEE come from the germline V gene. CDR3 size: 17 residues. Unmatched junction bases numbered 7, after V lost 1 base and J lost 7 bases. The CDR3 DNA sequence: TGTGCCAGCAGCGTACTACTAGCGGGAGGGCCGAACGGGGAGCTGTTTTTT. It codes for CASSVLLAGGPNGELFF.

The J gene is TRBJ2-3, the V gene TRBV7-2, with 13 nucleotides matching TRBD2. The germline V gene has CDR1 SGHTA and CDR2 FQGNSA. This CDR3 comprises 16 residues. With V trimmed by 3 bases and J by 2 bases, 2 bases remained unmatched. The CDR3 loop reads CASSFTSGGDTDTQYF. CDR3 DNA: TGTGCCAGCAGCTTTACTAGCGGGGGGGACACAGATACGCAGTATTTT.

The chain joins TRBV7-2 to TRBJ2-7, with 8 bases that match TRBD2. The CDR3 spans 15 residues. Trimming took 5 bases from V and 3 from J; bases not matched to a gene: 9. Per germline, CDR1 SGHTA and CDR2 FQGNSA. CDR3 sequence (DNA): TGTGCCAGCAGCCCAGTTAGCGGGACTAGCTACGAGCAGTACTTC. The encoded protein is CASSPVSGTSYEQYF.

The rearrangement joins TRBV9 to TRBJ1-6; a weak D match, TRBD1 (6 bases). The CDR3 is 15 residues long. V was clipped by 0 bases and J by 8 bases, with 12 bases between them. The germline V gene encodes CDR1 SGDLS and CDR2 YYNGEE. In DNA, the CDR3 is TGTGCCAGCAGCGTAGATTTACAGGGAGATTCACCCCTCCACTTT. This codes for CASSVDLQGDSPLHF. The whole variable domain, remainder taken from reference TRBV9 and TRBJ1-6, is DSGVTQTPKHLITATGQRVTLRCSPRSGDLSVYWYQQSLDQGLQFLIQYYNGEERAKGNILERFSAQQFPDLHSELNLSSLELGDSALYFCASSVDLQGDSPLHFGNGTRLTVT.

This chain uses TRBV6-1 with TRBJ1-1; D ambiguous. The CDR3 length is 14 residues. Germline assignment: CDR1 MNHNS and CDR2 SASEGT. Trimming took off 8 bases at V and 2 bases at J, with 15 bases between the two ends. The CDR3 DNA is TGTGCCAGCGGAGAGCACGGACTTAACACTGAAGCTTTCTTT. Encoded protein: CASGEHGLNTEAFF.

This clone was observed once. The rearrangement joins TRBV5-4 to TRBJ1-2; 7 nucleotides align to TRBD1. CDR1 and CDR2 (germline): SGHNT, YYREEE (reference sequence). This CDR3 is 15 amino acids long. Trimming at V came to 3 bases and at J to 0 bases, leaving 5 bases not matched to a gene. The DNA of the CDR3 is TGTGCCAGCAGCTCGGGACAGAAGGCTAACTATGGCTACACCTTC. This translates into CASSSGQKANYGYTF.

The V call is TRBV5-1, the J call TRBJ1-2; 12 positions agree with TRBD1. The CDR3 loop spans 17 amino acids. Germline CDR1 and CDR2: SGHRS and YFSETQ. J gave up 6 bases and V 4 bases, and 13 bases lay outside the gene matches. The CDR3 is CASSPLRGQGATNGYTF. The CDR3 DNA follows: TGCGCCAGCAGCCCACTGCGGGGACAGGGGGCGACTAATGGCTACACCTTC.